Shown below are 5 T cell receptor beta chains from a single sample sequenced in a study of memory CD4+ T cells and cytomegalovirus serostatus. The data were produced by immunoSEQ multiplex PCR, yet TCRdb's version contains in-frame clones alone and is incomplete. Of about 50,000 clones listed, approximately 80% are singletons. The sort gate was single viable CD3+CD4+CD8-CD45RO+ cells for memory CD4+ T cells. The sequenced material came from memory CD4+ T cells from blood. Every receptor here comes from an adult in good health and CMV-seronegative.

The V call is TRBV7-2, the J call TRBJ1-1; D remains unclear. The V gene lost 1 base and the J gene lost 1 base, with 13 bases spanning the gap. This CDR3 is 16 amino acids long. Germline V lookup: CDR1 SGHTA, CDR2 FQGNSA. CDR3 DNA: TGTGCCAGCAGCTTAGGGCCGCTGCGGGCGAACACTGAAGCTTTCTTT. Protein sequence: CASSLGPLRANTEAFF.

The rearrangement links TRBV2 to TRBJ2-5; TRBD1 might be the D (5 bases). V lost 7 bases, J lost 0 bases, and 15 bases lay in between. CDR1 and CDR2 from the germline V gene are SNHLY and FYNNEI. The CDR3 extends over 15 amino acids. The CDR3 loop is CASKPTTVHQETQYF. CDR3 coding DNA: TGTGCCAGCAAACCTACGACAGTCCACCAAGAGACCCAGTACTTC.

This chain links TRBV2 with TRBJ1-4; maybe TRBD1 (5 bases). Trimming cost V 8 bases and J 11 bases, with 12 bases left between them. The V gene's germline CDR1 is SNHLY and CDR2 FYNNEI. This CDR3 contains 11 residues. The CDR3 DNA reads TGTGCCAGCCAGGAGGGGCAGAAACTGTTTTTT. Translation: CASQEGQKLFF.

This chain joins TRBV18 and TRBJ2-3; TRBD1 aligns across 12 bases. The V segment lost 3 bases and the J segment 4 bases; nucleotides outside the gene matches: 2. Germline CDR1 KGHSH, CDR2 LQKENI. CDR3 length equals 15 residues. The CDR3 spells CASSPGQGAADTQYF. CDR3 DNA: TGTGCCAGCTCACCGGGACAGGGGGCGGCAGATACGCAGTATTTT.

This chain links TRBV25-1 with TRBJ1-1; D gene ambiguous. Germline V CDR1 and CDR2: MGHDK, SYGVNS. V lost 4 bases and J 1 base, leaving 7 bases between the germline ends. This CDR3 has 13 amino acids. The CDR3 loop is CASSVTGNTEAFF. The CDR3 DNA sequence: TGTGCCAGCAGTGTGACGGGGAACACTGAAGCTTTCTTT.